This T cell receptor (beta chain) was captured by sequencing in a study of T cell repertoires in cytomegalovirus infection. This clonotype was recorded many times. TCRdb re-called the reads through MiXCR, storing one row per CDR3 protein. Of more than 150,000 distinct CDR3 sequences detected, about 20% appear once; the ten largest clones hold roughly 2.9%. The clonotype comes from a human donor in good health (CMV status not recorded). Some clones in this sample may be carry-over from other donors' samples. Sequencing input: PBMCs.

The chain's CDR3 is CASSQGARETQYF. CDR3 bases: TGCGCCAGCAGCCAGGGGGCGCGGGAGACCCAGTACTTC. V and J are TRBV5-1 and TRBJ2-5; 8 bases line up with TRBD1. This CDR3 region has 13 residues. Germline V CDR1 and CDR2: SGHRS, YFSETQ. V dropped 4 bases and J dropped 5; count of bases not matched to a gene: 4.